This T cell receptor (beta chain) was sequenced in a study of metastatic and nonmetastatic thyroid tumors. Each patient came to thyroid surgery without any prior treatment (of any kind). Only one count was recorded for this clone. Antigen specificity is unknown. General study findings and limits: Significantly higher TCR beta diversity was reportedly seen in malignant thyroid tumors than benign nodules, in blood and tumor.

This CDR3 comprises 14 residues. CDR1 is SGDLS and CDR2 is YYNGEE in the germline V gene. The ends were cut back, 0 bases at V and 5 bases at J, with 12 bases in the middle. Authors' methods: CDR3 differences across clinicopathological groups were used to build a distant-metastasis classifier for papillary thyroid cancer. TCRdb ran MiXCR on the PCR reads. TCRdb's processing, not the study's, gives the V and J calls here. The sample yields about 93,000 clones, roughly 8.6% seen once. The sequencing input was blood. The chain couples TRBV9 to TRBJ2-7; a possible D gene is TRBD1 (5 bases). The receptor was derived from a female donor with papillary thyroid cancer or a benign thyroid nodule (not recorded which). Some clones in this sample may be carry-over from other donors' samples. CDR3 DNA sequence: TGTGCCAGCAGCGTAGGCGTCTTAGGGGACGAGCAGTACTTC. Translating it yields CASSVGVLGDEQYF.